This TCR beta chain was observed in a study of cytomegalovirus exposure and HLA in healthy donors. With 60 Vbeta and 13 Jbeta primers, the PCR was carried out. Per the authors' pipeline: In a later analysis, about 9.9 million of about 80 million unique beta chains occurred in at least two donors. Libraries were prepared by immunoSEQ multiplex PCR; TCRdb keeps only in-frame clonotypes and omits some of them. That table furnishes V, J and clone size, whereas the DNA furnished D and trimming. Altogether more than 95,000 clones are present, around 80% being singletons, with the ten largest covering more than 1.5%. The donors were healthy bone marrow donors. V lost 0 bases to trimming and J lost 6 bases, with 17 bases between them. Germline V lookup: CDR1 SGHNT, CDR2 YENEEA. CDR3 length: 16 residues.

The source of this sequence is a man aged 45 to 65 in good health and CMV-seronegative. Material for sequencing was PBMCs. This chain links TRBV11-3 with TRBJ1-1; D ambiguous. CDR3 nucleotide sequence: TGTGCCAGCAGCTTAGATGGGAGAAAGGGTTCCGCTGAAGCTTTCTTT. Its protein is CASSLDGRKGSAEAFF.